The present T cell receptor (beta chain) was sequenced within a study of CD8 T cells in ankylosing spondylitis. This clonotype was found many times. The antigen remains unidentified. The CDR3 has 13 residues. V was clipped by 7 bases and J by 4 bases, with 12 bases between them. Looked up from germline, CDR1 is SGHVS and CDR2 is FQNEAQ. Making use of molecular barcodes, quantitative 5'-RACE generated TCR beta libraries. TCRdb re-called the 5' RACE reads with MiXCR, one entry per CDR3 protein. The table includes roughly 300,000 distinct CDR3 sequences, 8% detected once. Broader study findings: Reported data indicate significant enrichment of disease-linked clones within matched ankylosing spondylitis synovial fluid. Seemingly distinctive of ankylosing spondylitis blood was a TCR beta motif formed by eight highly homologous variants.

This rearrangement joins TRBV7-8 to TRBJ2-3; D might be TRBD1 (5 bases). Input material: blood, either unsorted or a sorted T cell fraction (not recorded which). The clonotype was recovered from a male donor with ankylosing spondylitis. This CDR3 is CASTLGVSDTQYF. CDR3 in DNA: TGTGCCAGCACCCTAGGGGTTTCAGATACGCAGTATTTT.